The 27 T cell receptor beta chains in this list originate from one sample, sequenced in a study of T cell repertoires in cytomegalovirus infection. The antigens for these receptors are not known. TCRdb re-called the reads with MiXCR, one entry per CDR3 protein. The data contain 300,000 to 400,000 distinct CDR3 sequences, 29% of them singletons. Source: cultured PBMCs, taken from culture after CMV antigen stimulation. These receptors originate from a human donor in good health (CMV status not recorded). Some clones in this sample may be carry-over from other donors' samples.

The chain is built from TRBV6-5 and TRBJ2-7; 9 bases map to TRBD1. V was clipped by 2 bases and J by 6 bases; unmatched bases: 5. The CDR3 spans 14 residues. In germline, CDR1 is MNHEY, CDR2 SVGAGI. CDR3 loop: CASSYNRGLGEQYF. CDR3 coding DNA: TGTGCCAGCAGTTACAACAGGGGGCTCGGCGAGCAGTACTTC.

This chain joins TRBV11-2 and TRBJ1-1, with D perhaps TRBD1 (5 bases). The CDR3 is 17 amino acids. V was shortened by 1 base and J by 0 bases, with 15 bases between the two germline ends. Germline V gene data show CDR1 as SGHAT and CDR2 as FQNNGV. For the CDR3, the DNA is TGTGCCAGCAGCTTAGGGACAACCTTTACTCTGAACACTGAAGCTTTCTTT. Encoded protein: CASSLGTTFTLNTEAFF.

The gene calls are TRBV6-1 and TRBJ1-3; possibly TRBD1 for D (6 bases). CDR1 is MNHNS, CDR2 SASEGT, per germline. This CDR3 region has 19 residues. V lost 5 bases, J lost 11 bases, and 34 bases lay in between. The DNA for the CDR3 is TGTGCCAGCAGTCTAATCCCCCCCTGGGCTGGGGGCAACCTAAGTCCCATATATTTT. This codes for CASSLIPPWAGGNLSPIYF.

In its sample, this clonotype was seen a few times. The chain couples TRBV7-2 to TRBJ2-5; 14 bases are shared with TRBD2. Germline V gene sequence: CDR1 SGHTA, CDR2 FQGNSA. This CDR3 region has 18 residues. With 5 bases clipped from V and 5 bases from J, the junction kept 13 bases outside the gene matches. The CDR3 is CASSTLPGLAGVRETQYF. DNA for the CDR3: TGTGCCAGCAGCACCCTTCCGGGACTAGCGGGAGTGAGGGAGACCCAGTACTTC. The entire variable domain, with the rest obtained from reference TRBV7-2 and TRBJ2-5, is as follows: GAGVSQSPSNKVTEKGKDVELRCDPISGHTALYWYRQSLGQGLEFLIYFQGNSAPDKSGLPSDRFSAERTGGSVSTLTIQRTQQEDSAVYLCASSTLPGLAGVRETQYFGPGTRLLVL.

This chain links TRBV4-1 with TRBJ2-5, with 7 bases aligning to TRBD1. The CDR3 is 15 residues long. The V gene end was trimmed by 1 base and the J gene end by 3 bases; junction bases not matched to a gene: 5. Germline V gene sequence: CDR1 MGHRA, CDR2 YSYEKL. CDR3 in amino acids: CASSQGHTGEETQYF. The CDR3 DNA reads as TGCGCCAGCAGCCAAGGTCATACAGGGGAAGAGACCCAGTACTTC.

This clonotype was recorded a few times. The rearrangement uses TRBV15 and TRBJ2-2; 7 bases align to TRBD1. CDR3 length: 15 residues. CDR1 is LNHNV, CDR2 YYDKDF, per germline (reference sequence). V lost 3 bases to trimming and J lost 1 base; unmatched junction nucleotides: 2. The CDR3 loop reads CATSSDRVNTGELFF. In DNA form, the CDR3 reads TGTGCCACCAGCAGCGACAGGGTGAACACCGGGGAGCTGTTTTTT.

In its sample, this clonotype was seen a few times. The V gene is TRBV28, the J gene TRBJ2-5; tentatively, D is TRBD1 or TRBD2 (5 bases each). Trimming took off 8 bases at V and 5 bases at J, with 21 bases between the two ends. Germline assignment: CDR1 MDHEN and CDR2 SYDVKM. The CDR3 extends over 15 amino acids. This CDR3 reads CASAGFRDLGETQYF. The CDR3 nucleotides read TGTGCCAGCGCGGGTTTTCGGGACCTTGGGGAGACCCAGTACTTC.

This chain joins TRBV19 and TRBJ1-6; 7 bases align to TRBD1. With V trimmed by 9 bases and J by 5 bases, 4 bases remained unmatched. Germline V CDR1 and CDR2: LNHDA, SQIVND (reference sequence). There are 13 residues in the CDR3. The CDR3, as DNA: TGTGCCAGCGTGGGACAGAATAATTCACCCCTCCACTTT. This translates into CASVGQNNSPLHF.

This clonotype appeared many times. This chain connects TRBV2 to TRBJ1-6; D ambiguous. The germline CDR1 and CDR2 sequences are SNHLY and FYNNEI. Trimming removed 3 bases from V and 7 bases from J, with 10 bases in between. This CDR3 has 14 residues. This chain's CDR3 is CASSEPVLNSPLHF. The DNA of the CDR3 is TGTGCCAGCAGTGAGCCAGTCCTCAATTCACCCCTCCACTTT.

This clonotype was seen more than once but under ten times. The rearrangement uses TRBV12-3 or TRBV12-4 and TRBJ1-4; 8 nucleotides match TRBD1. V was clipped by 5 bases and J by 8 bases; unmatched bases: 7. This CDR3 has 14 residues. CDR3 nucleotides: TGTGCCAGCAGTCTCACAGGGGGGAAGGAAAAACTGTTTTTT. It yields the protein CASSLTGGKEKLFF.

V gene TRBV28 combines with J gene TRBJ1-4; tentatively, D is TRBD1 (5 bases). Germline V gene sequence: CDR1 MDHEN, CDR2 SYDVKM. The V gene lost 4 bases and the J gene lost 5 bases, with 14 bases spanning the gap. The CDR3 consists of 15 residues. In nucleotides, the CDR3 is TGTGCCAGCAGTTCTTGGGACCGCCAAAATGAAAAACTGTTTTTT. Translated, it gives CASSSWDRQNEKLFF.

There are a few counts of this clonotype. CDR3 nucleotides: TGCGCCAGCAGCTCATTCCCACAGGGGCGTTTTGCTGAAGCTTTCTTT. As protein: CASSSFPQGRFAEAFF. The rearrangement joins TRBV4-1 to TRBJ1-1; the match to TRBD1 covers 7 bases. The CDR3 length is 16 residues. The germline V gene encodes CDR1 MGHRA and CDR2 YSYEKL. The V segment lost 5 bases and the J segment 6 bases; nucleotides outside the gene matches: 15.

The chain carries TRBV7-6 and TRBJ2-1; no clear D gene. The CDR3 is 9 residues long. Deletions cut 8 bases from V and 15 bases from J, with 11 bases between. Germline V CDR1 and CDR2: SGHVS, FNYEAQ. The DNA of the CDR3 is TGTGCCAGCCTTCCCTCTGGGTTCTTC. Residues: CASLPSGFF.

The CDR3 loop is CASSVARGLAKTDTQYF. The CDR3 DNA reads TGTGCCAGCAGCGTAGCTCGGGGACTAGCGAAGACAGATACGCAGTATTTT. The J gene is TRBJ2-3, the V gene TRBV9; 10 bases line up with TRBD2. Germline-derived CDR1 and CDR2 are SGDLS and YYNGEE. The CDR3 has 17 amino acids. After removal of 0 bases from V and 3 bases from J, the junction contained 7 bases not matched to a gene. The full variable domain, in which reference TRBV9 and TRBJ2-3 provide the parts outside the CDR3, is DSGVTQTPKHLITATGQRVTLRCSPRSGDLSVYWYQQSLDQGLQFLIQYYNGEERAKGNILERFSAQQFPDLHSELNLSSLELGDSALYFCASSVARGLAKTDTQYFGPGTRLTVL.

The chain has TRBV20-1 and TRBJ1-2; D possibly corresponds to TRBD1 (5 bases). V was shortened by 4 bases and J by 3 bases, with 9 bases between the two germline ends. Germline loops: CDR1 DFQATT, CDR2 SNEGSKA (reference sequence). The CDR3 consists of 12 residues. In DNA form, the CDR3 reads TGCAGTGCTAAAAAGACAGACTATGGCTACACCTTC. Translated: CSAKKTDYGYTF.

The V call is TRBV10-3, the J call TRBJ2-5, with 7 nucleotides matching TRBD1. Looked up from germline, CDR1 is ENHRY and CDR2 is SYGVKD. V lost 7 bases, J lost 0 bases, and 5 bases stayed unmatched. This CDR3 has 14 amino acids. The CDR3 here is CAITPTGHQETQYF. The CDR3 DNA reads TGTGCCATCACCCCGACAGGGCACCAAGAGACCCAGTACTTC.

The chain employs TRBV7-8 and TRBJ2-5; D not certain. Trimming cost V 0 bases and J 6 bases, with 11 bases left between them. The CDR3 totals 14 residues. Germline loops: CDR1 SGHVS, CDR2 FQNEAQ. The CDR3 DNA reads as TGTGCCAGCAGCTTAGCAGGGTTTGGAAAGACCCAGTACTTC. It yields the protein CASSLAGFGKTQYF.

The chain uses TRBV4-2 and TRBJ1-1, with 8 bases fitting TRBD1. The ends lost 3 bases at V and 4 bases at J; junction bases unmatched: 16. The germline V gene encodes CDR1 LGHNA and CDR2 YNFKEQ. The CDR3 extends over 18 amino acids. The CDR3 loop reads CASSHLWDRMTVGTEAFF. As DNA, the CDR3 is TGTGCCAGCAGCCACCTATGGGACAGGATGACCGTCGGCACTGAAGCTTTCTTT.

This clonotype was seen a handful of times. The chain uses TRBV19 and TRBJ1-2; D is undetermined. Per the germline V gene, CDR1 is LNHDA and CDR2 is SQIVND (reference sequence). There are 15 residues in the CDR3. Trimming removed 4 bases from V and 3 bases from J, with 15 bases in between. CDR3 in amino acids: CASSTHWQVDYGYTF. CDR3 DNA sequence: TGTGCCAGTAGTACCCACTGGCAGGTCGACTATGGCTACACCTTC. Based on the CDR3 plus reference TRBV19 and TRBJ1-2, the full variable domain is DGGITQSPKYLFRKEGQNVTLSCEQNLNHDAMYWYRQDPGQGLRLIYYSQIVNDFQKGDIAEGYSVSREKKESFPLTVTSAQKNPTAFYLCASSTHWQVDYGYTFGSGTRLTVV.

The chain joins TRBV7-2 to TRBJ2-7; 12 nucleotides match TRBD1. V was pared by 5 bases and J by 3 bases, with 5 bases of the junction left unmatched. This CDR3 is 15 amino acids long. CDR1 and CDR2 (germline): SGHTA, FQGNSA. CDR3 sequence reads: CASSPRDRGLYEQYF. In nucleotides, the CDR3 is TGTGCCAGCAGCCCCCGGGACAGGGGGCTCTACGAGCAGTACTTC.

The chain employs TRBV4-2 and TRBJ1-1; the D is unclear. CDR1 and CDR2 from the germline V gene are LGHNA and YNFKEQ. CDR3 length: 14 amino acids. The V end was cut by 0 bases, the J end by 5 bases, with 10 bases between. CDR3 nucleotides: TGTGCCAGCAGCCAAGAGGGTCGAGAGACTGAAGCTTTCTTT. This sequence encodes CASSQEGRETEAFF.

This clonotype was seen a single time. This CDR3 is CASSAPGEKLFF. In nucleotides, the CDR3 is TGTGCCAGTAGTGCCCCAGGAGAAAAACTGTTTTTT. The chain is built from TRBV19 and TRBJ1-4; D is undetermined. This CDR3 is built from 12 residues. Germline V gives CDR1 LNHDA, CDR2 SQIVND (reference sequence). Trimming cost V 5 bases and J 8 bases, with 9 bases left between them.

This chain uses TRBV24-1 with TRBJ2-1; TRBD2 is a possible D gene (5 bases). V was pared by 4 bases and J by 8 bases, with 11 bases between. CDR3 size: 13 residues. Per the germline V gene, CDR1 is KGHDR and CDR2 is SFDVKD. CDR3 coding DNA: TGTGCCACCAGTGACGGAGGCGTCCATGAGCAGTTCTTC. Translating gives CATSDGGVHEQFF.

This clonotype was detected a few times. The genes are TRBV19 and TRBJ2-7; possible D gene TRBD1, 6 bases. With 6 bases removed from V and 11 bases from J, the gap between germline ends came to 14 bases. This CDR3 comprises 11 residues. In germline, CDR1 is LNHDA, CDR2 SQIVND (reference sequence). The CDR3 region is CASSQATGKYF. The CDR3 DNA reads TGTGCCAGTAGCCAAGCGACAGGAAAGTACTTC.

The chain employs TRBV24-1 and TRBJ2-1, with 7 nucleotides matching TRBD2. This CDR3 is built from 16 residues. J was trimmed by 0 bases and V by 4 bases; bases with no gene match: 5. The germline V gene encodes CDR1 KGHDR and CDR2 SFDVKD. DNA of the CDR3: TGTGCCACCAGTGACCGGAGCGGGAACTCCTACAATGAGCAGTTCTTC. Translating it yields CATSDRSGNSYNEQFF.

This clonotype has only a few counts. The genes are TRBV19 and TRBJ1-4, with D tentatively TRBD1 (5 bases). Trimming took 10 bases from V and 4 from J, leaving 19 bases between them. The CDR3 runs 15 residues. Germline V gene sequence: CDR1 LNHDA, CDR2 SQIVND (reference sequence). CDR3 in amino acids: CATNTGTASNEKLFF. CDR3 bases: TGTGCCACTAATACCGGGACGGCAAGTAATGAAAAACTGTTTTTT.

The chain uses TRBV9 and TRBJ1-3; tentatively, D is TRBD1 (6 bases). The V gene's germline CDR1 is SGDLS and CDR2 YYNGEE. This CDR3 is built from 14 residues. Trimming cost V 3 bases and J 5 bases, with 12 bases left between them. CDR3 protein: CASSASRDRNTIYF. The CDR3 coding sequence is TGTGCCAGCAGCGCTTCCCGGGACAGAAACACCATATATTTT.